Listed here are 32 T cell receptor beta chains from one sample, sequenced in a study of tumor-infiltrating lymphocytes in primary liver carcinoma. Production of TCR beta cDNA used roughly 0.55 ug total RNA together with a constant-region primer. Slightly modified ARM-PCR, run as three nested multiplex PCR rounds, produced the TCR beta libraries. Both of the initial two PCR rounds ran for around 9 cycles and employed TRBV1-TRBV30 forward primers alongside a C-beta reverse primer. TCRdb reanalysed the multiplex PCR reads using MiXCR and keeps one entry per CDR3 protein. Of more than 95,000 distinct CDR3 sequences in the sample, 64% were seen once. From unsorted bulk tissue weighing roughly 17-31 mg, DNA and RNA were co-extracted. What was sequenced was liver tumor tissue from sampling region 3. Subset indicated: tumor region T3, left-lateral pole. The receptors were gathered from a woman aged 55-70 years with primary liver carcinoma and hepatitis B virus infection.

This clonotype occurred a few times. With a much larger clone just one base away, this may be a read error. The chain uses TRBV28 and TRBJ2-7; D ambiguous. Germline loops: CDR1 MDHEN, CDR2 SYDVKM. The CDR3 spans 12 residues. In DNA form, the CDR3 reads TGTGCCAGCGGTTTGAAGCCCCACGAGCAGTACTTC. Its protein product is CASGLKPHEQYF.

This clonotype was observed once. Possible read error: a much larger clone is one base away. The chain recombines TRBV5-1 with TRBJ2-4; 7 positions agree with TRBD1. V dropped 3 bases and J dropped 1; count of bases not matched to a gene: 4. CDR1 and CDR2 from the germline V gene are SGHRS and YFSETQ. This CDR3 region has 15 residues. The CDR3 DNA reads TGCGCCAGCAGCTCGGTACAGGGGGCCAAAAACATTCAGTACTTC. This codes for CASSSVQGAKNIQYF.

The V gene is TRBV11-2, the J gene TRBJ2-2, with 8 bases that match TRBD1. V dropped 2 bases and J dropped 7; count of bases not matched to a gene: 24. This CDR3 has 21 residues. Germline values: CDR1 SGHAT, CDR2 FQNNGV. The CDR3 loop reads CASSLSGASGGPLVRIGELFF. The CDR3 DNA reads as TGTGCCAGCAGCTTATCAGGGGCTTCAGGGGGCCCCCTCGTTCGGATCGGGGAGCTGTTTTTT.

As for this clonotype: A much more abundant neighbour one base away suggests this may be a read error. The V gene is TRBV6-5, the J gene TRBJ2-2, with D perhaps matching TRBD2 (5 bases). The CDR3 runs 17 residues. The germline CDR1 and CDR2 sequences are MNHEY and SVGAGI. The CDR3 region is CASSYSMWSLGAGEMFF. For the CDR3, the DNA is TGTGCCAGCAGTTACTCGATGTGGAGCCTCGGTGCCGGGGAGATGTTTTTT.

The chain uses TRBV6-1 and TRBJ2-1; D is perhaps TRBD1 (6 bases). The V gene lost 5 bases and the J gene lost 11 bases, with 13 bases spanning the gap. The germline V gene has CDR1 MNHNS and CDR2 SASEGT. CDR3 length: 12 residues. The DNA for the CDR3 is TGTGCCAGCAGTTGTGACAGGAGTCAGCAGTTCTTC. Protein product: CASSCDRSQQFF.

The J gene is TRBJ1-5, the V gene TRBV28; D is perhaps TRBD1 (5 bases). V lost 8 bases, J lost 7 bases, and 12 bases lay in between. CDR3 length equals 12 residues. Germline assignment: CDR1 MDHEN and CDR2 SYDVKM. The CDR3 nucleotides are TGTGCCAGCCAGGCGGGGCACCAGCCCCAGCATTTT. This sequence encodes CASQAGHQPQHF.

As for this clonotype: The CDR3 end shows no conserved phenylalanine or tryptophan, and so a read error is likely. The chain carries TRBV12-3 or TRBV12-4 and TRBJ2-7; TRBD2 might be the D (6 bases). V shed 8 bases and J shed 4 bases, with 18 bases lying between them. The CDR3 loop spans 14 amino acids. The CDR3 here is CASAKNGRGYEQYL. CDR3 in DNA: TGTGCCAGCGCCAAAAACGGACGGGGGTACGAGCAGTACCTC.

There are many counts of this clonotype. DNA of the CDR3: TGTGCCAGCAGCTTCAGACTAGCGGACTACAATGAGCAGTTCTTC. This sequence encodes CASSFRLADYNEQFF. V is TRBV5-6 and J is TRBJ2-1; 9 bases line up with TRBD2. V shed 2 bases, J shed 3 bases, and the junction held 3 bases outside the gene matches. This CDR3 has 15 residues. CDR1 is SGHDT and CDR2 is YYEEEE in the germline V gene.

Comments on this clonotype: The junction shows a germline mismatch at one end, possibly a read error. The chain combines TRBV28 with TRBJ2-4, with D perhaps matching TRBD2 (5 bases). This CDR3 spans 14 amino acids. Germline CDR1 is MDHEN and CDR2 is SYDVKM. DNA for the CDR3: TGTGCCGGCAGTTTAACGGGGGCCAAAAACATTCAGTACTTC. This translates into CAGSLTGAKNIQYF. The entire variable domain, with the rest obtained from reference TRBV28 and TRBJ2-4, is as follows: DVKVTQSSRYLVKRTGEKVFLECVQDMDHENMFWYRQDPGLGLRLIYFSYDVKMKEKGDIPEGYSVSREKKERFSLILESASTNQTSMYLCAGSLTGAKNIQYFGAGTRLSVL.

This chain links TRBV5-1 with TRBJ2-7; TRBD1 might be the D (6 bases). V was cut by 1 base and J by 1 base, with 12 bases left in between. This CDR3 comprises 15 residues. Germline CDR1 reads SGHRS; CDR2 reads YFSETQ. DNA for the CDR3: TGCGCCAGCAGCTTGAGGCCAGGGGTTTCCTACGAGCAGTACTTC. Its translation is CASSLRPGVSYEQYF.

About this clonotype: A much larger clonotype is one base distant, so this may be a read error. The CDR3 sequence is CASSSPGPVTEQFF. Here the CDR3 DNA reads TGTGCCAGCAGTTCCCCTGGGCCCGTCACTGAGCAGTTCTTC. This chain joins TRBV28 and TRBJ2-1; D is unclear. V dropped 4 bases and J dropped 9 bases, with 16 bases sitting between them. CDR1 and CDR2 from the germline V gene are MDHEN and SYDVKM. This CDR3 comprises 14 residues.

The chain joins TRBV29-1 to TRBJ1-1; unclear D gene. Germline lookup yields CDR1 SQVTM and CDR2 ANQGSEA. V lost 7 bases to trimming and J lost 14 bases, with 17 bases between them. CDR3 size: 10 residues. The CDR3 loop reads CSGLNTETFF. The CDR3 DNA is TGCAGCGGATTGAACACTGAAACCTTCTTT.

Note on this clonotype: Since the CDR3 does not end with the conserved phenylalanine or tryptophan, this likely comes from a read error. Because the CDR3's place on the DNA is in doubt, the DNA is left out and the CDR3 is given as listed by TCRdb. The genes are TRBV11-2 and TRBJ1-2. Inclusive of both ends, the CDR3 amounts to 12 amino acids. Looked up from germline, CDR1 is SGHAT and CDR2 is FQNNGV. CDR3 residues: CTSSLEWYGYAS.

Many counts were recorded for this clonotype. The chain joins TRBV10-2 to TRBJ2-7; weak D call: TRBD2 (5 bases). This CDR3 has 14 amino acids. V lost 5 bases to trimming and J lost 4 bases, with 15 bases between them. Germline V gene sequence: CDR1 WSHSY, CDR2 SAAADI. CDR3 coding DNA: TGCGCCAGCAGTCAACCATCCCGGGGTTACGAGCAGTACTTC. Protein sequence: CASSQPSRGYEQYF.

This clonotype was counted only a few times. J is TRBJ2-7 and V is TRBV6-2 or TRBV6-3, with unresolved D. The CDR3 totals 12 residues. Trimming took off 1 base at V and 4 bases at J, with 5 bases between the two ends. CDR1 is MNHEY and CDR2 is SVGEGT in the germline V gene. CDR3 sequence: CASSYYGYEQYF. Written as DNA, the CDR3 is TGTGCCAGCAGTTACTACGGGTACGAGCAGTACTTC.

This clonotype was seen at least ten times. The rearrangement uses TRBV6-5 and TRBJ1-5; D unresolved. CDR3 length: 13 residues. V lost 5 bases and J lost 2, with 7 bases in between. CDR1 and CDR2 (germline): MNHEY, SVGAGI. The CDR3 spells CASSKDRNQPQHF. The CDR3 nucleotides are TGTGCCAGCAGTAAAGACCGCAATCAGCCCCAGCATTTT.

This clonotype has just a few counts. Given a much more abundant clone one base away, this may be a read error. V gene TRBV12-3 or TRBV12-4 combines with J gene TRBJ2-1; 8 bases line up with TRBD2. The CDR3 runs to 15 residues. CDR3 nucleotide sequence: TGTGCCAGCATTCCCAGCGGGAGCTCCTACAATGAGCAGTCCTTC. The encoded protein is CASIPSGSSYNEQSF.

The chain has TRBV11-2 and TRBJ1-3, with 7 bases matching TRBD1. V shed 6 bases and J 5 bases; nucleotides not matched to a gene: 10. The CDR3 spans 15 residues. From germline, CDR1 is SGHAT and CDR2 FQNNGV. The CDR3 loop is CASSYDREPRNTIYF. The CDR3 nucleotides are TGTGCCAGCAGTTACGACAGGGAGCCTAGAAACACCATATATTTT.

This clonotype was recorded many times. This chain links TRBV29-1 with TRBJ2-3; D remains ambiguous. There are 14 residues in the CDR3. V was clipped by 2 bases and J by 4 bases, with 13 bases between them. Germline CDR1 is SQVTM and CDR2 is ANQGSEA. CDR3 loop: CSVELAFGADTQYF. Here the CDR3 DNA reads TGCAGCGTTGAATTAGCCTTTGGGGCAGATACGCAGTATTTT.

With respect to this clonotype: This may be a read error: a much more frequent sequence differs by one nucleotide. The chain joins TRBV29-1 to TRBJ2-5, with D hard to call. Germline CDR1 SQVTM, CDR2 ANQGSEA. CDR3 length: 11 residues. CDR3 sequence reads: CGVQYQETQYF. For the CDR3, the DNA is TGCGGCGTCCAGTACCAAGAGACCCAGTACTTC.

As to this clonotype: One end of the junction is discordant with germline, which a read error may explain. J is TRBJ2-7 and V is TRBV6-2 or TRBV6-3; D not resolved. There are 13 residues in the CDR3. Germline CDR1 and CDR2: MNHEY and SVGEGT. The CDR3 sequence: CVSSYLRSYEQYF. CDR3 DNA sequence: TGTGTCAGCAGTTATCTCCGGTCCTACGAGCAGTACTTC.

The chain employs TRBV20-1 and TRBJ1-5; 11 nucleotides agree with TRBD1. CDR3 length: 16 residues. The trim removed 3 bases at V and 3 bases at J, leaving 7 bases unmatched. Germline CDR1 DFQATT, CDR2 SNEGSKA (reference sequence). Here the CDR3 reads CSASGGTGGNNQPQHF. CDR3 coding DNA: TGCAGTGCTAGCGGGGGGACAGGGGGAAACAATCAGCCCCAGCATTTT.

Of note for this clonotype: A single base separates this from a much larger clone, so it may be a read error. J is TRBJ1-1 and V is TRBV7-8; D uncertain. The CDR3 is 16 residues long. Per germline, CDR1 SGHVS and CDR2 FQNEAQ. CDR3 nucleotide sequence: TGTGTCAGCAGCTTCCGGGAGCCGGGGTTGAACACTGAAGCTTTCTTT. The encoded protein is CVSSFREPGLNTEAFF.

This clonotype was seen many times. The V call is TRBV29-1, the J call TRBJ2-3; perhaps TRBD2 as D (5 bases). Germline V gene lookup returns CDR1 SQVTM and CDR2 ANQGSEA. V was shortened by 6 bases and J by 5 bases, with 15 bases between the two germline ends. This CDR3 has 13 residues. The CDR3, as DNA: TGCAGCGTGGGAGTAGAGGCAGGAGATACGCAGTATTTT. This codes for CSVGVEAGDTQYF.

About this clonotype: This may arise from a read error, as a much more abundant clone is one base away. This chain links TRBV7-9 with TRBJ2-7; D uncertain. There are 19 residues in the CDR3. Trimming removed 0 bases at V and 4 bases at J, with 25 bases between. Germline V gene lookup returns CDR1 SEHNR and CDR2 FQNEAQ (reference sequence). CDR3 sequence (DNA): TGTGCCAGCAGCTTAGCGCTGGTCGTGACTCCCGACCACCCTTACGAGCAGTACTTC. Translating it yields CASSLALVVTPDHPYEQYF.

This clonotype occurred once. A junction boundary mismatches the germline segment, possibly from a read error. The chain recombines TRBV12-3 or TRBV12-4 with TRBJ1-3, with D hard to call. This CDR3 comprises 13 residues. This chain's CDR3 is CASSFNSGNTIFF. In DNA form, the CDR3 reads TGTGCCAGCAGTTTTAATTCTGGAAACACCATATTTTTT.

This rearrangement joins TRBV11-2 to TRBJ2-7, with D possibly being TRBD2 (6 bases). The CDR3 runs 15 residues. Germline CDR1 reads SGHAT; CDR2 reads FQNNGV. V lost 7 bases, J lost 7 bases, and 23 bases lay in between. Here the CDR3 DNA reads TGTGCCAGCAACCCCCGTCCTGGTTGGGACTCAGAGCAGTACTTC. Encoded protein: CASNPRPGWDSEQYF.

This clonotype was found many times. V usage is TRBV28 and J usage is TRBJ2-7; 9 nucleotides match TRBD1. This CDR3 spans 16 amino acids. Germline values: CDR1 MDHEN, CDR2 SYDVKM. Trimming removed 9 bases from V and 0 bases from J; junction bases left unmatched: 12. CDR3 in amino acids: CARVPNGTGISYEQYF. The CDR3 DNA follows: TGTGCCAGGGTGCCAAACGGGACAGGGATCTCCTACGAGCAGTACTTC.

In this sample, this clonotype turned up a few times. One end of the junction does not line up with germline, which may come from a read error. The CDR3 nucleotides are TGCGCCAGCAGCCTCATTATGTCTGGGGCCAACGTCCTGGCTTTC. Its translation: CASSLIMSGANVLAF. The genes are TRBV5-1 and TRBJ2-6, with D perhaps matching TRBD1 (5 bases). There are 15 residues in the CDR3. The germline gives CDR1 SGHRS, CDR2 YFSETQ.

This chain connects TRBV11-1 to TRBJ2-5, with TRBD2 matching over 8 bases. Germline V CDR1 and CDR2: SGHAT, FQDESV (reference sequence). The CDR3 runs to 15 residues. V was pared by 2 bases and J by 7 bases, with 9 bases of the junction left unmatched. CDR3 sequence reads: CASSLRLATIGTQYF. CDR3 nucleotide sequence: TGTGCCAGCAGCTTACGACTAGCGACGATAGGGACCCAGTACTTC.

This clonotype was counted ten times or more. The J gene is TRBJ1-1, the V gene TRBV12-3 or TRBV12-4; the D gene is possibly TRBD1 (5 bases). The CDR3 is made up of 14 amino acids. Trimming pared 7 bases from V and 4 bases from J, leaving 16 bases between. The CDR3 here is CASIPGGFGTEAFF. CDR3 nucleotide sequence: TGTGCCAGCATCCCCGGGGGTTTCGGCACTGAAGCTTTCTTT.

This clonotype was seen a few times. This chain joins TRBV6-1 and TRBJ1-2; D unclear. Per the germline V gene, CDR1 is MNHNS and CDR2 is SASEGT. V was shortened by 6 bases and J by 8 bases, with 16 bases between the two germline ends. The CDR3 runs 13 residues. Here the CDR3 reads CASRTQPKEGYTF. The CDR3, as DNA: TGTGCCAGCAGGACACAACCGAAGGAGGGCTACACCTTC.